These 32 T cell receptor beta chains share one sample of origin, sequenced in a study of memory CD4+ T cells and cytomegalovirus serostatus. The sort gate was single viable CD3+CD4+CD8-CD45RO+ cells for memory CD4+ T cells. The assay was immunoSEQ multiplex PCR, and TCRdb's table has in-frame clones only and misses some. The sample has over 65,000 clones; around 82% are singletons. Sequencing was carried out using memory CD4+ T cells from blood. Receptor source: an adult in good health and CMV-seropositive.

This clone was detected once. This chain joins TRBV30 and TRBJ2-3; TRBD2 is a possible D gene (6 bases). The V end was cut by 0 bases, the J end by 8 bases, with 12 bases between. CDR1 and CDR2 from the germline V gene are GTSNPN and SVGIG (reference sequence). CDR3 length equals 13 residues. CDR3 protein: CAWSVGGKGTQYF. The CDR3 DNA reads as TGTGCCTGGAGTGTAGGCGGGAAAGGTACGCAGTATTTT.

The chain uses TRBV18 and TRBJ2-5; D tentatively reads TRBD1 or TRBD2 (5 bases each). Germline CDR1 KGHSH, CDR2 LQKENI. V was clipped by 2 bases and J by 2 bases, with 12 bases between them. CDR3 length: 15 amino acids. CDR3 DNA sequence: TGTGCCAGCTCACCATCATGGGGGATTCAAGAGACCCAGTACTTC. Its protein product is CASSPSWGIQETQYF.

The rearrangement links TRBV12-5 to TRBJ2-3, with no clear D. The germline V gene encodes CDR1 LGHNT and CDR2 FRNRAP. V lost 6 bases to trimming and J lost 5 bases, with 15 bases between them. CDR3 length: 14 amino acids. Here the CDR3 reads CASGPPGPVDTQYF. DNA for the CDR3: TGTGCTAGTGGACCCCCGGGCCCGGTAGATACGCAGTATTTT.

The rearrangement joins TRBV7-2 to TRBJ2-7; unclear D gene. Trimming pared 6 bases from V and 0 bases from J, leaving 12 bases between. The CDR3 length is 14 residues. Germline V gene lookup returns CDR1 SGHTA and CDR2 FQGNSA. This chain's CDR3 is CASSFRRSSYEQYF. Here the CDR3 DNA reads TGTGCCAGCAGTTTTAGACGTAGCTCCTACGAGCAGTACTTC.

In its sample, this clone was seen a few times. The genes are TRBV30 and TRBJ2-1; 7 bases fit TRBD2. Trimming cost V 2 bases and J 6 bases; bases outside gene matches: 7. The CDR3 is 14 residues long. In germline, CDR1 is GTSNPN, CDR2 SVGIG (reference sequence). The CDR3 DNA sequence: TGTGCCTGGAGTAGGGGCGGGAGCCGCAATGAGCAGTTCTTC. Protein sequence: CAWSRGGSRNEQFF.

The chain carries TRBV7-2 and TRBJ1-3; the D is unclear. Trimming cost V 3 bases and J 0 bases, with 9 bases left between them. CDR1 and CDR2 from the germline V gene are SGHTA and FQGNSA. The CDR3 covers 15 residues. The CDR3 region is CASSFNPSSGNTIYF. CDR3 in DNA: TGTGCCAGCAGCTTTAATCCCAGCTCTGGAAACACCATATATTTT.

The gene calls are TRBV30 and TRBJ1-1, with TRBD1 matching 7 bases. The J segment lost 4 bases and the V segment lost 1 base, leaving 0 bases of the junction unmatched. The CDR3 sequence is 12 residues long. Germline loops: CDR1 GTSNPN, CDR2 SVGIG (reference sequence). DNA for the CDR3: TGTGCCTGGAGTGGACAGGGCACTGAAGCTTTCTTT. Amino acids: CAWSGQGTEAFF.

This clone was observed a few times. The chain combines TRBV6-6 with TRBJ1-4; 9 nucleotides align to TRBD1. From germline, CDR1 is MNHNY and CDR2 SVGAGI (reference sequence). CDR3 length equals 15 residues. With 2 bases clipped from V and 6 bases from J, the junction kept 4 bases outside the gene matches. The CDR3: CASSYVTGGDEKLFF. The CDR3 nucleotides are TGTGCCAGCAGTTACGTGACAGGGGGGGATGAAAAACTGTTTTTT.

This sequence joins TRBV6-6 and TRBJ2-1, with 7 bases fitting TRBD2. Germline values: CDR1 MNHNY, CDR2 SVGAGI (reference sequence). The V gene end was trimmed by 2 bases and the J gene end by 9 bases; junction bases not matched to a gene: 4. The CDR3 extends over 13 amino acids. The CDR3 region is CASSYTGEGEQFF. In DNA form, the CDR3 reads TGTGCCAGCAGTTACACGGGGGAGGGTGAGCAGTTCTTC.

This clone was detected only a few times. This chain links TRBV19 with TRBJ2-7; a weak D match, TRBD2 (5 bases). Germline-derived CDR1 and CDR2 are LNHDA and SQIVND (reference sequence). V lost 4 bases and J lost 3, with 10 bases in between. The CDR3 loop spans 13 amino acids. The DNA of the CDR3 is TGTGCCAGTAGTAGGACTCGAGACTACGAGCAGTACTTC. Translation gives CASSRTRDYEQYF. Looking up the rest from reference TRBV19 and TRBJ2-7 gives the full variable domain: DGGITQSPKYLFRKEGQNVTLSCEQNLNHDAMYWYRQDPGQGLRLIYYSQIVNDFQKGDIAEGYSVSREKKESFPLTVTSAQKNPTAFYLCASSRTRDYEQYFGPGTRLTVT.

V is TRBV29-1 and J is TRBJ2-3, with D hard to call. The CDR3 spans 12 residues. The germline gives CDR1 SQVTM, CDR2 ANQGSEA. Trimming shortened V by 3 bases and J by 2 bases, and 6 bases separated the two germline ends. The CDR3 is CSVEGITDTQYF. The CDR3, as DNA: TGCAGCGTTGAGGGGATCACAGATACGCAGTATTTT.

This clone has only a few counts. The chain joins TRBV28 to TRBJ1-4; no firm D call. The CDR3 loop spans 17 amino acids. Germline lookup yields CDR1 MDHEN and CDR2 SYDVKM. V was clipped by 3 bases and J by 5 bases, with 19 bases between them. The CDR3 sequence: CASSFVPHGRINEKLFF. CDR3 in DNA: TGTGCCAGCAGTTTTGTACCACACGGACGGATAAATGAAAAACTGTTTTTT.

This clone was picked up a small number of times. The J gene is TRBJ1-5, the V gene TRBV6-7; 9 nucleotides match TRBD1. TRBV6-7 falls under the ORF class, with uncertain function. The CDR3 has 16 residues. V lost 10 bases, J lost 0 bases, and 10 bases stayed unmatched. The chain's CDR3 is CAILDRGVGSNQPQHF. The CDR3 bases are TGTGCCATCCTGGACAGGGGAGTTGGTAGCAATCAGCCCCAGCATTTT.

V and J are TRBV7-2 and TRBJ2-1; TRBD1 matches 10 bases. The germline V gene encodes CDR1 SGHTA and CDR2 FQGNSA. This CDR3 region has 15 residues. V was clipped by 5 bases and J by 6 bases; unmatched bases: 7. The CDR3 coding sequence is TGTGCCAGCAGCATAACCCGACAGGGGGCCAATGAGCAGTTCTTC. Translated, it gives CASSITRQGANEQFF. The full variable domain, in which reference TRBV7-2 and TRBJ2-1 provide the parts outside the CDR3, is GAGVSQSPSNKVTEKGKDVELRCDPISGHTALYWYRQSLGQGLEFLIYFQGNSAPDKSGLPSDRFSAERTGGSVSTLTIQRTQQEDSAVYLCASSITRQGANEQFFGPGTRLTVL.

The genes are TRBV11-3 and TRBJ1-2; possibly TRBD1 for D (5 bases). Germline V lookup: CDR1 SGHNT, CDR2 YENEEA. Trimming took off 3 bases at V and 4 bases at J, with 9 bases between the two ends. This CDR3 comprises 13 residues. The CDR3 sequence is CASSLGDFYGYTF. CDR3 nucleotide sequence: TGTGCCAGCAGCTTGGGGGATTTCTATGGCTACACCTTC.

V and J are TRBV7-2 and TRBJ2-1; D gene uncertain. CDR3 size: 15 residues. V lost 1 base to trimming and J lost 5 bases, with 12 bases between them. Germline CDR1 reads SGHTA; CDR2 reads FQGNSA. Here the CDR3 DNA reads TGTGCCAGCAGCTTAGACGGGCAATCCCACAATGAGCAGTTCTTC. Translation: CASSLDGQSHNEQFF.

This sequence joins TRBV29-1 and TRBJ2-5; D remains unclear. Germline lookup yields CDR1 SQVTM and CDR2 ANQGSEA. This CDR3 contains 13 residues. V lost 2 bases and J lost 5, with 12 bases in between. The CDR3 DNA is TGCAGCGTTGAATTGGGCTCGAGGGAGACCCAGTACTTC. Encoded protein: CSVELGSRETQYF. The full variable domain, completed using reference TRBV29-1 and TRBJ2-5, is SAVISQKPSRDICQRGTSLTIQCQVDSQVTMMFWYRQQPGQSLTLIATANQGSEATYESGFVIDKFPISRPNLTFSTLTVSNMSPEDSSIYLCSVELGSRETQYFGPGTRLLVL.

The chain uses TRBV11-2 and TRBJ2-7; 9 bases fit TRBD2. This CDR3 is 14 amino acids long. CDR1 is SGHAT and CDR2 is FQNNGV in the germline V gene. The V and J ends lost 5 bases and 7 bases, in that order; junction bases with no gene match: 9. Here the CDR3 reads CASSLSGGKEEQYF. CDR3 DNA sequence: TGTGCCAGCAGCCTTAGCGGGGGAAAAGAAGAGCAGTACTTC.

The chain employs TRBV6-4 and TRBJ1-1, with TRBD1 matching over 9 bases. CDR1 is MRHNA and CDR2 is SNTAGT in the germline V gene. The length of the CDR3 is 14 residues. J was trimmed by 4 bases and V by 4 bases; bases with no gene match: 4. The CDR3 DNA follows: TGTGCCAGCAGTGTACAGGGGGCGGGCACTGAAGCTTTCTTT. It encodes CASSVQGAGTEAFF.

The chain combines TRBV5-1 with TRBJ2-5; D gene uncertain. V was trimmed by 5 bases and J by 4 bases, leaving 12 bases between them. CDR1 and CDR2 (germline): SGHRS, YFSETQ. This CDR3 comprises 13 residues. CDR3 loop: CASRDGLRETQYF. In DNA, the CDR3 is TGCGCCAGCAGAGACGGCCTGAGAGAGACCCAGTACTTC.

The rearrangement uses TRBV2 and TRBJ2-6; a possible D gene is TRBD1 (5 bases). Germline CDR1 is SNHLY and CDR2 is FYNNEI. The length of the CDR3 is 20 residues. Trimming cost V 5 bases and J 2 bases, with 25 bases left between them. This CDR3 is CASSYWGRLSYGTGANVLTF. The DNA of the CDR3 is TGTGCCAGCAGTTATTGGGGCCGACTCTCCTATGGAACTGGGGCCAACGTCCTGACTTTC.

This chain joins TRBV5-6 and TRBJ1-2; D uncertain. CDR3 length: 12 residues. V was pared by 4 bases and J by 5 bases, with 9 bases between. Germline V gives CDR1 SGHDT, CDR2 YYEEEE. CDR3: CASSPSRYGYTF. CDR3 bases: TGTGCCAGCAGCCCCTCACGGTATGGCTACACCTTC.

This clone is a singleton in its sample. The chain uses TRBV2 and TRBJ1-3; weak D call: TRBD1 (5 bases). The CDR3 loop spans 14 amino acids. CDR1 is SNHLY and CDR2 is FYNNEI in the germline V gene. With 7 bases removed from V and 3 bases from J, the gap between germline ends came to 13 bases. CDR3 sequence (DNA): TGTGCCAGCATGCTGGGGACTCTTGGAAACACCATATATTTT. Translation: CASMLGTLGNTIYF. Full variable domain (remainder filled in from reference TRBV2 and TRBJ1-3): EPEVTQTPSHQVTQMGQEVILRCVPISNHLYFYWYRQILGQKVEFLVSFYNNEISEKSEIFDDQFSVERPDGSNFTLKIRSTKLEDSAMYFCASMLGTLGNTIYFGEGSWLTVV.

This clone was counted between two and nine times. The chain has TRBV5-6 and TRBJ1-2, with D possibly being TRBD1 (6 bases). Per the germline V gene, CDR1 is SGHDT and CDR2 is YYEEEE. CDR3 length: 15 residues. The V end lost 0 bases, the J end lost 7 bases, and 16 bases lay between the germline ends. The CDR3 loop reads CASSLAQGHYSGYTF. The CDR3 coding sequence is TGTGCCAGCAGCTTGGCCCAGGGGCACTATAGTGGCTACACCTTC.

This chain joins TRBV19 and TRBJ2-7; 7 bases map to TRBD2. Germline V gene lookup returns CDR1 LNHDA and CDR2 SQIVND (reference sequence). After removal of 4 bases from V and 3 bases from J, the junction contained 6 bases not matched to a gene. This CDR3 has 14 amino acids. The CDR3 region has the DNA TGTGCCAGTAGTACGCCGGGACTACGCTACGAGCAGTACTTC. This gives the protein CASSTPGLRYEQYF. Combining the CDR3 with reference TRBV19 and TRBJ2-7 gives the whole variable domain DGGITQSPKYLFRKEGQNVTLSCEQNLNHDAMYWYRQDPGQGLRLIYYSQIVNDFQKGDIAEGYSVSREKKESFPLTVTSAQKNPTAFYLCASSTPGLRYEQYFGPGTRLTVT.

This sequence joins TRBV7-2 and TRBJ2-5; 11 nucleotides match TRBD2. Unmatched junction bases numbered 7, after V lost 2 bases and J lost 5 bases. There are 16 residues in the CDR3. The germline CDR1 and CDR2 sequences are SGHTA and FQGNSA. The CDR3 here is CASSLQLAGEGETQYF. The CDR3 nucleotides read TGTGCCAGCAGCTTACAACTAGCGGGAGAAGGGGAGACCCAGTACTTC. Drawing the rest from reference TRBV7-2 and TRBJ2-5, the complete variable domain is GAGVSQSPSNKVTEKGKDVELRCDPISGHTALYWYRQSLGQGLEFLIYFQGNSAPDKSGLPSDRFSAERTGGSVSTLTIQRTQQEDSAVYLCASSLQLAGEGETQYFGPGTRLLVL.

The rearrangement uses TRBV4-1 and TRBJ2-5; D is uncertain. Germline V gives CDR1 MGHRA, CDR2 YSYEKL. V was clipped by 0 bases and J by 5 bases, with 4 bases between them. The CDR3 covers 12 residues. CDR3 residues: CASSQDFETQYF. DNA of the CDR3: TGCGCCAGCAGCCAAGATTTCGAGACCCAGTACTTC.

V gene TRBV10-3 combines with J gene TRBJ2-2, with 9 bases that match TRBD2. V shed 9 bases and J 3 bases; nucleotides not matched to a gene: 5. This CDR3 contains 14 residues. Germline V lookup: CDR1 ENHRY, CDR2 SYGVKD. This chain's CDR3 is CAISGSKDTGELFF. For the CDR3, the DNA is TGTGCCATTAGCGGGAGCAAGGACACCGGGGAGCTGTTTTTT.

The chain joins TRBV27 to TRBJ2-7, with TRBD1 as a possible D gene (6 bases). The CDR3 has 14 amino acids. The germline V gene has CDR1 MNHEY and CDR2 SMNVEV (reference sequence). Between the trimmed V and J ends, which lost 6 bases and 3 bases, there was a span of 15 bases. CDR3 residues: CASRLTGTDYEQYF. CDR3 nucleotide sequence: TGTGCCAGCAGATTAACAGGGACGGACTACGAGCAGTACTTC.

The V call is TRBV10-3, the J call TRBJ2-3; 9 nucleotides agree with TRBD1. This CDR3 spans 15 amino acids. CDR1 and CDR2 from the germline V gene are ENHRY and SYGVKD. The V segment lost 2 bases and the J segment 1 base; nucleotides outside the gene matches: 1. The CDR3 DNA is TGTGCCATCAGTGAGAACAGGGGGCGCACAGATACGCAGTATTTT. Residues: CAISENRGRTDTQYF.

V usage is TRBV2 and J usage is TRBJ1-5; D is undetermined. V lost 5 bases, J lost 3 bases, and 8 bases lay in between. The CDR3 consists of 13 residues. Looked up from germline, CDR1 is SNHLY and CDR2 is FYNNEI. The CDR3 DNA reads TGTGCCAGCAGTTTCGGGAACAATCAGCCCCAGCATTTT. Translation: CASSFGNNQPQHF.

This clone was picked up one time. The chain links TRBV5-6 to TRBJ1-2; weak D call: TRBD1 (6 bases). There are 16 residues in the CDR3. CDR1 is SGHDT, CDR2 YYEEEE, per germline. V was cut by 2 bases and J by 5 bases, with 19 bases left in between. In DNA form, the CDR3 reads TGTGCCAGCAGCTTCGTGGGTAGGGGGGCAAGTTATGGCTACACCTTC. Amino acid sequence: CASSFVGRGASYGYTF.